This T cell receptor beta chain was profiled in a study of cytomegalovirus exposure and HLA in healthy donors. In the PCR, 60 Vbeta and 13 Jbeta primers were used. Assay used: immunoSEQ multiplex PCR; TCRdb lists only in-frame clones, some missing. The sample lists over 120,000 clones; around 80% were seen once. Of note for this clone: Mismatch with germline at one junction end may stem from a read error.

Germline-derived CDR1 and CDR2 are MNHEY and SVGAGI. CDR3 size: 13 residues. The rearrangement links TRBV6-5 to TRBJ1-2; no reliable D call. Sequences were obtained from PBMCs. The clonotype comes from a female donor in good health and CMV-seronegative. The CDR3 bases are TGTGCCACTGGCGGGGTCCCTAACTATGGCTACCCCTTC. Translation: CATGGVPNYGYPF.